Each of the 5 T cell receptor beta chains below was sequenced from the same sample in a study of T cells in Graves' hyperthyroidism and ophthalmopathy. TCR beta CDR3 regions were amplified from RNA. The primer set for the first-round RT-PCR of the TCR CDR3 was HTBI. TCRdb reprocessed the multiplex PCR reads with MiXCR, giving one entry per CDR3 protein. This sample has over 250,000 distinct CDR3 sequences, with around 25% found just once. Source material: blood. The receptors originated from a man between 35 and 55 years old with Graves' hyperthyroidism that later progressed to Graves' ophthalmopathy.

The chain has TRBV15 and TRBJ2-5; D is undetermined. This CDR3 spans 14 amino acids. With 0 bases removed from V and 4 bases from J, the gap between germline ends came to 9 bases. Germline lookup yields CDR1 LNHNV and CDR2 YYDKDF (reference sequence). CDR3 nucleotides: TGTGCCACCAGCAGAGATCGTTCCCGAGAGACCCAGTACTTC. Translation gives CATSRDRSRETQYF.

The J gene is TRBJ2-5, the V gene TRBV12-3 or TRBV12-4; 7 nucleotides align to TRBD1. The CDR3 contains 14 residues. The ends lost 2 bases at V and 2 bases at J; junction bases unmatched: 2. CDR3 sequence reads: CASSLHRGQETQYF. CDR3 nucleotides: TGTGCCAGCAGTTTACACAGGGGACAAGAGACCCAGTACTTC.

This chain links TRBV7-2 with TRBJ2-5; D uncertain. This CDR3 has 15 residues. Germline CDR1 and CDR2: SGHTA and FQGNSA. With 1 base removed from V and 0 bases from J, the gap between germline ends came to 9 bases. The CDR3 DNA sequence: TGTGCCAGCAGCTTAGTGGCAGGCCACCAAGAGACCCAGTACTTC. This encodes CASSLVAGHQETQYF.

At least ten counts were recorded for this clonotype. The chain uses TRBV19 and TRBJ1-1; TRBD1 is a possible D gene (6 bases). Trimming removed 5 bases from V and 9 bases from J, with 16 bases in between. The CDR3 contains 13 residues. Per the germline V gene, CDR1 is LNHDA and CDR2 is SQIVND (reference sequence). CDR3 coding DNA: TGTGCCAGTAGTCCACCGGGGGGCGGGAAAGCTTTCTTT. Its protein is CASSPPGGGKAFF.

This clonotype came up many times. The V and J genes are TRBV7-2 and TRBJ2-5, with D tentatively TRBD1 or TRBD2 (5 bases each). The CDR3 is made up of 17 amino acids. CDR1 is SGHTA and CDR2 is FQGNSA in the germline V gene. Trimming removed 4 bases from V and 1 base from J, with 19 bases in between. The CDR3 region has the DNA TGTGCCAGCAGCTCACGGTTGGGGGAAACGGGCCAAGAGACCCAGTACTTC. Protein sequence: CASSSRLGETGQETQYF.